These 3 T cell receptor beta chains came from one sample sequenced in a study of T cells in Graves' hyperthyroidism and ophthalmopathy. Amplified regions were TCR beta CDR3 sequences from RNA transcripts. First-round RT-PCR with HTBI primers amplified the TCR CDR3 region. From the multiplex PCR reads, TCRdb called clonotypes with MiXCR, one entry per CDR3 protein. Counted here are some 620,000 distinct CDR3 sequences, around 16% occurring once; the ten biggest clones make up 3% to 4%. Sequencing used blood. Source of these receptors: a woman in her 30s with Graves' hyperthyroidism.

This clonotype was seen more than once but under ten times. This chain connects TRBV13 to TRBJ1-6, with D tentatively TRBD1 (6 bases). The CDR3 is made up of 15 amino acids. The germline V gene encodes CDR1 PRHDT and CDR2 FYEKMQ (reference sequence). V was cut by 6 bases and J by 8 bases, with 17 bases left in between. DNA of the CDR3: TGTGCCAGCAGACAGGCAGGGGCGCGCTATTCACCCCTCCACTTT. As protein: CASRQAGARYSPLHF.

This clonotype appeared a few times. The chain joins TRBV5-1 to TRBJ2-7; D ambiguous. V was clipped by 4 bases and J by 8 bases, with 19 bases between them. The CDR3 is made up of 14 amino acids. Germline loops: CDR1 SGHRS, CDR2 YFSETQ. DNA of the CDR3: TGCGCCAGCAGCGCCGACACCTATTCCACGAAGCAGTACTTC. This encodes CASSADTYSTKQYF.

V is TRBV3-1 and J is TRBJ1-4; D is unclear. V was pared by 1 base and J by 7 bases, with 16 bases between. Germline V gene lookup returns CDR1 LGHDT and CDR2 YNNKEL (reference sequence). This CDR3 spans 16 amino acids. The chain's CDR3 is CASSQGTAVGSEKLFF. The CDR3 region has the DNA TGTGCCAGCAGCCAAGGTACGGCCGTGGGTAGTGAAAAACTGTTTTTT.